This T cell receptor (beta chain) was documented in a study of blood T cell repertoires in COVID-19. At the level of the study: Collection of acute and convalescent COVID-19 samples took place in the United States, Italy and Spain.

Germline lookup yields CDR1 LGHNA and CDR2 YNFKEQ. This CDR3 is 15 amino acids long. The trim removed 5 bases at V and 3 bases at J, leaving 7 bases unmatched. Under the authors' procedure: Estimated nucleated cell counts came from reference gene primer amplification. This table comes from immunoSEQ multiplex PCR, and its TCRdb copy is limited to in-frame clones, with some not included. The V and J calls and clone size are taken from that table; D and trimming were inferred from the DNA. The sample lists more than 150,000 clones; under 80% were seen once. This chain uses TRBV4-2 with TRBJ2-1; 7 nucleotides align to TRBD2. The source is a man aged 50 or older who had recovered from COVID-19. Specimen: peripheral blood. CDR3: CASSSRTRNYNEQFF. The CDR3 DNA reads TGTGCCAGCAGCTCCCGGACTAGAAACTACAATGAGCAGTTCTTC.